This TCR beta chain was sequenced during a study of T cells in pancreatic ductal adenocarcinoma. Findings and limits, study-wide: Tumor-versus-blood clonality comparisons may be biased toward lower tumor diversity. Tumor and blood clonality did not differ significantly, about 0.1 versus 0.065. This surgical cohort overrepresents the minority presenting with early-stage disease. Blood had more productive templates and roughly 8-fold more unique clonotypes than tumor.

In regard to this clone: The antigen remains undetermined.

Repertoires were generated with immunoSEQ multiplex PCR, while TCRdb's copy carries only in-frame clones and drops some. The sample shows more than 85,000 clones, about 95% of them seen only once. The selected patients with pancreatic ductal adenocarcinoma had surgery but no neoadjuvant therapy. The material sequenced was PBMCs. This sequence was found in a human donor with pancreatic ductal adenocarcinoma.

CDR3 nucleotide sequence: TGTGCCAGCAGCACCAAACTAGCGGCAAGCACAGATACGCAGTATTTT. It encodes CASSTKLAASTDTQYF. V and J are TRBV5-4 and TRBJ2-3, with 8 bases aligning to TRBD2. The germline gives CDR1 SGHNT, CDR2 YYREEE (reference sequence). The CDR3 consists of 16 residues. V was clipped by 4 bases and J by 0 bases; unmatched bases: 7.